The table lists the clone carrying this T cell receptor beta chain with a few counts. Data came from immunoSEQ multiplex PCR; TCRdb stores just in-frame clones and leaves some out. Of 35,000 to 50,000 clones in the sample, approximately 91% were seen once. This specimen belongs to a study of T cell changes during pregnancy in multiple sclerosis. CDR1 and CDR2 (germline): SEHNR, FQNEAQ (reference sequence). The CDR3 is 17 amino acids. V gave up 1 base and J gave up 1 base; unmatched junction bases: 8. The V call is TRBV7-9, the J call TRBJ2-7; 9 nucleotides match TRBD2. The sequence came from a female donor with multiple sclerosis, enrolled in a pregnancy study. The sample was PBMCs (not recorded whether the cells were cultured). CDR3 nucleotide sequence: TGTGCCAGCAGCTTAGGTATATCGCGGGAGGGTTCCTACGAGCAGTACTTC. The encoded protein is CASSLGISREGSYEQYF. The full variable domain, completed using reference TRBV7-9 and TRBJ2-7, is DTGVSQNPRHKITKRGQNVTFRCDPISEHNRLYWYRQTLGQGPEFLTYFQNEAQLEKSRLLSDRFSAERPKGSFSTLEIQRTEQGDSAMYLCASSLGISREGSYEQYFGPGTRLTVT.